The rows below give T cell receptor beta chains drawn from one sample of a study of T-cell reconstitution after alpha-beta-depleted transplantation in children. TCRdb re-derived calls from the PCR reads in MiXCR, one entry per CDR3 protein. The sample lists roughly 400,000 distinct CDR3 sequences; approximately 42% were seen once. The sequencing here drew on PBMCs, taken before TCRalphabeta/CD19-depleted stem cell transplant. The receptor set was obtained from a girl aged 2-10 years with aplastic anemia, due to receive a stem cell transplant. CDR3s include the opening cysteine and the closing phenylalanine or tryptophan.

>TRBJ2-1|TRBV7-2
CASRRGGGWNEQFF
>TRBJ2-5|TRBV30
CAWGGQGAWETQYF
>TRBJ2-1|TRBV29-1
CSVVGGSSYNEQFF
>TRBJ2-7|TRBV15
CATSRDAALYEQYF
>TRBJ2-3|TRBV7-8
CASSLGRRVSSTDTQYF
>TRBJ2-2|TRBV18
CASSPWGFGTGELFF
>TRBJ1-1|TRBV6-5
CASSYSRQGLTEAFF
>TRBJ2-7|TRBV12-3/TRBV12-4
CASRYNGDRSYEQYF
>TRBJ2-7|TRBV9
CASSSASQWEQYF
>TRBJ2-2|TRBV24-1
CATSDFPGGANTGELFF